The 2 T cell receptor beta chains below come from one sample, sequenced in a study of blood T cell repertoires in COVID-19. Only in-frame clones appear in the TCRdb table, and some are missing; sequencing was by immunoSEQ multiplex PCR. The sample shows around 63,000 clones, 80% to 90% of them seen only once. Source material: peripheral blood. The receptor set was obtained from a woman of 80 years or more with active COVID-19.

About this clone itself: Germline is not matched at one junction end, which may reflect a read error. The V call is TRBV5-1, the J call TRBJ1-1, with D perhaps TRBD1 (5 bases). The CDR3 is 15 residues long. CDR1 is SGHRS, CDR2 YFSETQ, per germline. The chain's CDR3 is CASNLWGQGGTEAFF. In nucleotides, the CDR3 is TGCGCCAGCAACTTGTGGGGTCAGGGTGGCACTGAAGCTTTCTTT.

This clone was counted a single time. The J gene is TRBJ2-5, the V gene TRBV5-1, with 12 bases fitting TRBD2. Germline loops: CDR1 SGHRS, CDR2 YFSETQ. This CDR3 is built from 15 residues. Losses at the gene ends were 7 bases for V and 1 base for J; bases not matched to a gene: 5. The CDR3 DNA follows: TGCGCCAGCGTACGGACTAGCGGGGTCCAAGAGACCCAGTACTTC. Translation: CASVRTSGVQETQYF.